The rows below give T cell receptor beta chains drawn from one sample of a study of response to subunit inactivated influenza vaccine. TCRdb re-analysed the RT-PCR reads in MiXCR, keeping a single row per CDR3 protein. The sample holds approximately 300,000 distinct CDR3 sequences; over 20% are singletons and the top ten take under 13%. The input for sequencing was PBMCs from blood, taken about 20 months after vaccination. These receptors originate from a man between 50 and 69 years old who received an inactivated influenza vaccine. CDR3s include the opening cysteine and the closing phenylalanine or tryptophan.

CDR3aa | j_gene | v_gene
CASSDRDRGYGYTF | TRBJ1-2 | TRBV6-1
CASSARGSYNSPLHF | TRBJ1-6 | TRBV9
CATSDLDFGTTTRTQYF | TRBJ2-3 | TRBV24-1
CASGPGQGLRKLFF | TRBJ1-4 | TRBV25-1
CASSYGRGPFYEQYF | TRBJ2-7 | TRBV6-2/TRBV6-3
CASSQDVPSGGRRTDTQYF | TRBJ2-3 | TRBV4-1
CASKPAGTLYAEAFF | TRBJ1-1 | TRBV3-1
CASSPAGYQETQYF | TRBJ2-5 | TRBV6-1
CASSLGAARGKSYEQYF | TRBJ2-7 | TRBV7-9
CSAPNPIGTGRPYEQYF | TRBJ2-7 | TRBV20-1
CASSIQAGGPGNEQFF | TRBJ2-1 | TRBV9
CASSLVYSNKTNYGYTF | TRBJ1-2 | TRBV5-1
CASSQVGASSEQYF | TRBJ2-7 | TRBV4-2
CASSQAQLLEAFF | TRBJ1-1 | TRBV14
CATSRGFTEETQYF | TRBJ2-5 | TRBV15
CASRPPVGPGTYEQYF | TRBJ2-7 | TRBV28
CASSLSVTDTQYF | TRBJ2-3 | TRBV27
CATKGSLNTEAFF | TRBJ1-1 | TRBV5-1
CSASGRATGELFF | TRBJ2-2 | TRBV20-1
CASVTTRTKNTGELFF | TRBJ2-2 | TRBV21-1
CASSFPVGTTEAFF | TRBJ1-1 | TRBV28
CASSQHRGYGYTF | TRBJ1-2 | TRBV14
CASSEEAGALMKLFF | TRBJ1-4 | TRBV2
CASTTLAGANNEQFF | TRBJ2-1 | TRBV4-3
CASSLWDYQPQHF | TRBJ1-5 | TRBV7-8
CASSRETSGTAPYNEQFF | TRBJ2-1 | TRBV6-1
CAIRDWKKETQYF | TRBJ2-5 | TRBV10-3
CAISERGRDRGAYEQYF | TRBJ2-7 | TRBV10-3
CASSPGTGGAGYGYTF | TRBJ1-2 | TRBV2
CASSQGLADEQFF | TRBJ2-1 | TRBV14
CAIRASEGGNSPLHF | TRBJ1-6 | TRBV10-3
CASSEDYRAVNQPQHF | TRBJ1-5 | TRBV6-1
CSARDYRTGEKGQPQHF | TRBJ1-5 | TRBV20-1